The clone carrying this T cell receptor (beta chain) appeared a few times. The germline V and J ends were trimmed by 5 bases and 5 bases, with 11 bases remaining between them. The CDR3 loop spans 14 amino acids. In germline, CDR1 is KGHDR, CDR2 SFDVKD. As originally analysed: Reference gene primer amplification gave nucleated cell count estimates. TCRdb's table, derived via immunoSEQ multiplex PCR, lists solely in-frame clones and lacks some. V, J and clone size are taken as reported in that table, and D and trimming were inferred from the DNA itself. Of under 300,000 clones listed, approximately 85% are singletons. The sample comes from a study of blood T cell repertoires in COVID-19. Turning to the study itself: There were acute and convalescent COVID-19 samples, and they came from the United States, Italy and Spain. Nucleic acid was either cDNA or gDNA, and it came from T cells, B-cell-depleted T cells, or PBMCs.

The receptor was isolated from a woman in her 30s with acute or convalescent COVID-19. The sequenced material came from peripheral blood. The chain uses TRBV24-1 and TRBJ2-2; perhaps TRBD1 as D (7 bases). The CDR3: CATSGQGGTGELFF. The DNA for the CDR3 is TGTGCCACCAGTGGACAGGGAGGTACCGGGGAGCTGTTTTTT.